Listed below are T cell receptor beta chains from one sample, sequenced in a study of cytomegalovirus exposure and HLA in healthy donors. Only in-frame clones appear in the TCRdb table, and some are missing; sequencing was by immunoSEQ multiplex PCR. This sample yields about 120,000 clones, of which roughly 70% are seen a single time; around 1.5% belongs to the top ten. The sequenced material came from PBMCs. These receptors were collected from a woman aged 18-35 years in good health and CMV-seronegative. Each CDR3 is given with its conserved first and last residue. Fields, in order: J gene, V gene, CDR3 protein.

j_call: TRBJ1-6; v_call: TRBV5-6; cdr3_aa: CASSQDRGNSPLHF
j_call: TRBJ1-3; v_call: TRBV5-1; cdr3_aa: CASSLGSSSGNTIYF
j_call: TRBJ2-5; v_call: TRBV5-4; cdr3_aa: CASSLAGTSGETQYF
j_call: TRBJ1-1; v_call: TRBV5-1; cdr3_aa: CASSLIQGSTEAFF
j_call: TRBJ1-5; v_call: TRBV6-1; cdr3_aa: CASRDFTEDGQPQHF
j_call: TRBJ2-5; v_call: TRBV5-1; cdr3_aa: CASRPGLAFSAETQYF
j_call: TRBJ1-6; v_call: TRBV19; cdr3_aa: CASSIGGKADSPLHF
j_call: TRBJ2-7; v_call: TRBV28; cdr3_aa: CASTLGTVGYEQYF
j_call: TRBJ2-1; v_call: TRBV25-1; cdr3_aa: CASSDSRAPRSNEQFF
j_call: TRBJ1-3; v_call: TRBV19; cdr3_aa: CASRQAGDGNTIYF
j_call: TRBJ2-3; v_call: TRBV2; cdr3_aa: CASSEREGTQYF
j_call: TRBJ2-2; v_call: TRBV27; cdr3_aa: CASSEGTGYAGELFF
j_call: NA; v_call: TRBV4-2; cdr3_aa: CASSQTTGGSYEQYF
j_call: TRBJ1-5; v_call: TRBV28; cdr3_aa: CASGSGTGIKPQHF
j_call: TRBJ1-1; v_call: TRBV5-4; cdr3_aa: CASSSQSGGSREAFF
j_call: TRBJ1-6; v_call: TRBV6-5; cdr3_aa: CASSQPQGTYSPLHF
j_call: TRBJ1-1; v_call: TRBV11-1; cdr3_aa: CASSFAGPQNTEAFF
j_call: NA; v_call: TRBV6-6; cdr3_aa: CASSYGENYEQYF
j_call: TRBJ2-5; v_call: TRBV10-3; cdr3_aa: CAISKKGGALKETQYF
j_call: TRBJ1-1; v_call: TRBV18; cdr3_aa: CASSLELAGITFEAFF
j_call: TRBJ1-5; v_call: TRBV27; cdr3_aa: CASSFSRETPNQPQHF
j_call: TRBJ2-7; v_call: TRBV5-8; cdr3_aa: CASSNRDRSYEQYF
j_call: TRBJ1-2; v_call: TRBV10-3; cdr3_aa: CASRTGNYGYTF
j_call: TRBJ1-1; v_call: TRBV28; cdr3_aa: CASNLGATEAFF
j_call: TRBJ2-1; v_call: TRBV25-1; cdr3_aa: CASSEFNRARRTPWQFF
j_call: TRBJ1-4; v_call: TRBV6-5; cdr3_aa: CASSSAGQGGEKLFF
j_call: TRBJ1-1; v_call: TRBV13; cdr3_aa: CASSFLQSEAFF
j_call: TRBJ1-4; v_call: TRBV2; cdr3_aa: CASSEGASRTTNEKLFF
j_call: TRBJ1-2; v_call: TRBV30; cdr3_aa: CAWVGGNVANYGYTF